The present entry profiles one TCR beta chain with its context. Libraries were prepared by immunoSEQ multiplex PCR; TCRdb keeps only in-frame clonotypes and omits some of them. The sample has roughly 100,000 clones; around 90% are singletons. The data were taken from a study of OX40 agonist ivuxolimab in advanced cancers. Trimming stripped 5 bases from V and 8 bases from J, with 12 bases between. The CDR3 runs to 12 residues. Germline V gives CDR1 SGHVS, CDR2 FQNEAQ. This sample comprised CD4+ or CD8+ T cells sorted from blood, obtained in a trial of the OX40 agonist ivuxolimab. This receptor was identified in an adult with an advanced solid tumor such as melanoma, head and neck, liver or kidney cancer. The J gene is TRBJ1-2, the V gene TRBV7-8; no reliable D call. The CDR3 sequence: CASSSPSVGYTF. In DNA form, the CDR3 reads TGTGCCAGCAGCAGCCCGAGTGTCGGCTACACCTTC.